The 9 T cell receptor beta chains below all came from one sample that was sequenced in a study of T-cell memory formation after mild COVID-19. TCRdb reprocessed the 5' RACE reads with MiXCR, giving one entry per CDR3 protein. The data contain roughly 300,000 distinct CDR3 sequences, less than 9.5% of them seen just once; the ten biggest clones take up approximately 23%. Sequencing input: PBMCs or a T cell subset sorted from them (not recorded which). The receptors were sampled from a man aged 18 to 29 who had mild COVID-19 (a few samples of this study predate the infection). Cell type and time point are not known.

This chain links TRBV7-9 with TRBJ2-5; 12 bases map to TRBD1. This CDR3 has 15 amino acids. Germline V gene sequence: CDR1 SEHNR, CDR2 FQNEAQ (reference sequence). V trimming: 5 bases; J trimming: 4 bases; junction bases outside the gene matches: 5. In DNA form, the CDR3 reads TGTGCCAGCAGCCTCGGGACAGGGGGCGTAGAGACCCAGTACTTC. This sequence encodes CASSLGTGGVETQYF.

This clonotype was observed a handful of times. The rearrangement joins TRBV2 to TRBJ1-6, with 10 bases identical to TRBD1. The germline V gene has CDR1 SNHLY and CDR2 FYNNEI. V lost 6 bases, J lost 9 bases, and 5 bases stayed unmatched. The CDR3 runs to 14 residues. The CDR3 region has the DNA TGTGCCAGCAGGCCGGACAGGGGGTCTTCACCCCTCCACTTT. Translation gives CASRPDRGSSPLHF.

This clonotype was recorded a few times. The chain links TRBV7-8 to TRBJ2-4, with 16 positions matching TRBD2. Germline CDR1 and CDR2: SGHVS and FQNEAQ. V shed 0 bases, J shed 7 bases, and the junction held 9 bases outside the gene matches. The CDR3 contains 19 residues. Here the CDR3 DNA reads TGTGCCAGCAGCTTAGCGCTTGTGGGACTAGCGGGGGGGCGGAACATTCAGTACTTC. The encoded protein is CASSLALVGLAGGRNIQYF.

This clonotype came up a few times. V gene TRBV5-1 combines with J gene TRBJ1-3; D perhaps matches TRBD1 (5 bases). V was cut by 2 bases and J by 0 bases, with 12 bases left in between. Germline-derived CDR1 and CDR2 are SGHRS and YFSETQ. This CDR3 region has 16 residues. The chain's CDR3 is CASSFRETASGNTIYF. DNA of the CDR3: TGCGCCAGCAGCTTCCGTGAGACAGCCTCTGGAAACACCATATATTTT. Looking up the rest from reference TRBV5-1 and TRBJ1-3 gives the full variable domain: KAGVTQTPRYLIKTRGQQVTLSCSPISGHRSVSWYQQTPGQGLQFLFEYFSETQRNKGNFPGRFSGRQFSNSRSEMNVSTLELGDSALYLCASSFRETASGNTIYFGEGSWLTVV.

This clonotype was seen a handful of times. The chain has TRBV7-9 and TRBJ2-2; D gene ambiguous. The V end lost 6 bases, the J end lost 3 bases, and 11 bases lay between the germline ends. The CDR3 is 14 residues long. Per the germline V gene, CDR1 is SEHNR and CDR2 is FQNEAQ (reference sequence). The CDR3 sequence is CASRRRGDTGELFF. CDR3 bases: TGTGCCAGCAGGAGACGAGGAGACACCGGGGAGCTGTTTTTT.

V usage is TRBV29-1 and J usage is TRBJ1-1; tentative D call: TRBD1 (6 bases). The CDR3 extends over 15 amino acids. Germline CDR1 reads SQVTM; CDR2 reads ANQGSEA. Trimming pared 7 bases from V and 4 bases from J, leaving 22 bases between. The CDR3 nucleotides are TGCAGCGCCGGCCCACACGTGGGGGCAGGCACTGAAGCTTTCTTT. This gives the protein CSAGPHVGAGTEAFF.

The V gene is TRBV5-1, the J gene TRBJ1-1; 9 bases agree with TRBD1. The V segment lost 4 bases and the J segment 5 bases; nucleotides outside the gene matches: 12. Germline lookup yields CDR1 SGHRS and CDR2 YFSETQ. This CDR3 has 16 residues. The CDR3 region has the DNA TGCGCCAGCAGCGCGGTTACCGGGACAGGGATTACTGAAGCTTTCTTT. It specifies CASSAVTGTGITEAFF.

This clonotype was detected a few times. The V gene is TRBV6-1, the J gene TRBJ1-2, with D perhaps TRBD1 (5 bases). V lost 0 bases and J lost 7, with 15 bases in between. CDR3 length equals 15 residues. Germline loops: CDR1 MNHNS, CDR2 SASEGT. The CDR3 sequence: CASSEAVRGVGGYTF. DNA of the CDR3: TGTGCCAGCAGTGAAGCGGTTCGGGGGGTCGGTGGCTACACCTTC.

The chain employs TRBV7-2 and TRBJ2-2, with D possibly being TRBD2 (6 bases). The CDR3 is 14 residues long. The V gene lost 4 bases and the J gene lost 0 bases, with 6 bases spanning the gap. Germline assignment: CDR1 SGHTA and CDR2 FQGNSA. This chain's CDR3 is CASSWDSNTGELFF. Here the CDR3 DNA reads TGTGCCAGCAGCTGGGACTCGAACACCGGGGAGCTGTTTTTT.